The rows below give T cell receptor beta chains drawn from one sample of a study of T cells in tuberculosis. Repertoires were generated with immunoSEQ multiplex PCR, while TCRdb's copy carries only in-frame clones and drops some. The sample includes tens of thousands of clones, approximately 91% seen only once; the top ten take 1.5% to 2%. The sequenced sample consisted of CD1b-GMM tetramer-negative cells sorted from PBMCs. The receptors were gathered from an adult woman with latent tuberculosis. Each CDR3 is given with its conserved first and last residue. The D gene is left open where the match is weak.

>TRBD2|TRBJ2-5|TRBV6-6
CASTPIGGIAETQYF
>NA|TRBJ2-3|TRBV29-1
CSVDLASTDTQYF
>NA|TRBJ1-1|TRBV27
CASSLSGGLPNTEAFF
>NA|TRBJ2-2|TRBV19
CATQDGAETGELFF
>TRBD2|TRBJ2-3|TRBV10-1
CATQSTSGNTDTQYF
>NA|TRBJ1-1|TRBV19
CASSIRIGGRTEAFF
>NA|TRBJ1-1|TRBV5-1
CASSLALARNTEAFF
>TRBD1|TRBJ2-7|TRBV13
CASSLARTGTSYEQYF
>NA|TRBJ2-2|TRBV10-3
CAIRPGGNTGELFF
>NA|TRBJ1-4|TRBV5-4
CASSLGGATNEKLFF